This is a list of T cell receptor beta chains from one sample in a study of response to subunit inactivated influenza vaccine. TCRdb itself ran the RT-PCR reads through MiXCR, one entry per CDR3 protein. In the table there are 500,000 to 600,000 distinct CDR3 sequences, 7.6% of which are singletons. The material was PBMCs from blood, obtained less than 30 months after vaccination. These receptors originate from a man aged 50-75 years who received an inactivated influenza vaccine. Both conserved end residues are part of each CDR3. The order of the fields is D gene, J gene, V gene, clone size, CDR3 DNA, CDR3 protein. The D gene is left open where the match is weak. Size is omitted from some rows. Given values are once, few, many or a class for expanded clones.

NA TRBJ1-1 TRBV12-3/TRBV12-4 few TGTGCCAGCAGTTTAGGCCAGGGACGTGGCACTGAAGCTTTCTTT CASSLGQGRGTEAFF
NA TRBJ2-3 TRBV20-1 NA TGCAGTGCTCGTCTCCTGGGTATGGATACGCAGTATTTT CSARLLGMDTQYF
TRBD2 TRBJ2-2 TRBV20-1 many TGCAGTGCCCAGGGACTAGCGGGAAACACCGGGGAGCTGTTTTTT CSAQGLAGNTGELFF
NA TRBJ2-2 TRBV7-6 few TGTGCCAGCAGCTTAGGGTCTGGGGGCAGGACCGGGGAGCTGTTTTTT CASSLGSGGRTGELFF
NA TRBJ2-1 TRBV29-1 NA TGCAGCGTTGAACGTGTGAATGAGCAGTTCTTC CSVERVNEQFF
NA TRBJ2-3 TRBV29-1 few TGCAGCGTTGGCCCGGGACTGCACACAGATACGCAGTATTTT CSVGPGLHTDTQYF
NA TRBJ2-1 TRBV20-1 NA TGCAGTGCTTATCTGCCTACTAGTAATGAGCAGTTCTTC CSAYLPTSNEQFF
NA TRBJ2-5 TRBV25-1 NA TGTGCCAGCAGTGAATATACACCCATCCGACGAGAGACCCAGTACTTC CASSEYTPIRRETQYF
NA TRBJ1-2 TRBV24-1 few TGTGCCACCAGTGACAAACACAGGGTCTATGGCTACACCTTC CATSDKHRVYGYTF
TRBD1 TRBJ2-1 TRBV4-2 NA TGTGCCAGCAGCCAATTGTTCCGGGACAGGGGGCACAATGAGCAGTTCTTC CASSQLFRDRGHNEQFF
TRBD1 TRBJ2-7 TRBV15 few TGTGCCACCAGCAGGCTCCCCCGGGACAGCTTCTACGAGCAGTACTTC CATSRLPRDSFYEQYF
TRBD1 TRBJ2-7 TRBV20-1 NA TGCAGTGCTGTATCCCGACAGGGGTACTACGAGCAGTACTTC CSAVSRQGYYEQYF
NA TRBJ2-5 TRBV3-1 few TGTGCCAGCAGCCATAGCCGGGAGACCCAGTACTTC CASSHSRETQYF
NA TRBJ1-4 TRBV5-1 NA TGCGCCAGCAGCTTGGGAGGGATGGACGAAAAACTGTTTTTT CASSLGGMDEKLFF
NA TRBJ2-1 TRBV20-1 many TGCAGTGCGCCGCCGTCTGGGCCTAAAAACTACAATGAGCAGTTCTTC CSAPPSGPKNYNEQFF
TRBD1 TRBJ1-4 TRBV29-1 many TGCAGCGTGGGACAGGGGAATGAAAAACTGTTTTTT CSVGQGNEKLFF
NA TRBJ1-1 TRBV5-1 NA TGCGCCAGCAGCTACACAGGGAAAACTGAAGCTTTCTTT CASSYTGKTEAFF
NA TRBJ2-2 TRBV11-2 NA TGTGCCAGCAGCTTAGAGCCCTGGGCACCAGGGGAGCTGTTTTTT CASSLEPWAPGELFF
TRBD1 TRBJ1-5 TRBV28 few TGTGCCAGCAGAATGACAGGGGGTAGCAATCAGCCCCAGCATTTT CASRMTGGSNQPQHF
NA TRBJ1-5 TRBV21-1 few TGTGCCAGCACGCGGACAGGGGGCTGGCAGCCCCAGCATTTT CASTRTGGWQPQHF
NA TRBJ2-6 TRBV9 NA TGTGCCAGCAGCGTAACTACAACTGGGGCCAACGTCCTGACTTTC CASSVTTTGANVLTF
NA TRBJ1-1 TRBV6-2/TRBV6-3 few TGTGCCAGCAGTTACCAGGTTGCAAACACTGAAGCTTTCTTT CASSYQVANTEAFF
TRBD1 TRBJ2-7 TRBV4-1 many TGCGCCAGCAGCCAAGTAAAGGCGGGACAGGGGTCTTACGAGCAGTACTTC CASSQVKAGQGSYEQYF
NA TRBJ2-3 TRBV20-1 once TGCAGTGCTTTCCAGCAGCTAGGCACAGATACGCAGTATTTT CSAFQQLGTDTQYF
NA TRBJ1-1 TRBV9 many TGTGCCAGCAGCGTAGGAGGGAACGAGGATACTGAAGCTTTCTTT CASSVGGNEDTEAFF
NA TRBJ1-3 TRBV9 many TGTGCCAGCAGCGTAGCTGCAGGGTCCTCTGGAAACACCATATATTTT CASSVAAGSSGNTIYF
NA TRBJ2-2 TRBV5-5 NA TGTGCCAGCAGCTTGCGCAGGCCTGCGAACACCGGGGAGCTGTTTTTT CASSLRRPANTGELFF
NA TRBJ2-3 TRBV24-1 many TGTGCCACCAGTGATCCCGGCACAGATACGCAGTATTTT CATSDPGTDTQYF
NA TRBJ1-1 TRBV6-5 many TGTGCCAGCAGTTACTCCCCCCTGATTGGGGGGTACACTGAAGCTTTCTTT CASSYSPLIGGYTEAFF
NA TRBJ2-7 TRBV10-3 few TGTGCCACGATGAAGTCGGACACCGCCTACGAGCAGTACTTC CATMKSDTAYEQYF
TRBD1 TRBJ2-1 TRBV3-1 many TGTGCCAGCAGCCAACTCAGGGGGCCCTACAATGAGCAGTTCTTC CASSQLRGPYNEQFF
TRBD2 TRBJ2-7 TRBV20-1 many TGCAGTGCTTCCAGGACTAGCGGCTACGAGCAGTACTTC CSASRTSGYEQYF
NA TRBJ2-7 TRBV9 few TGTGCCAGCAGCGTAGTCCCAGGGGCCGAGCAGTACTTC CASSVVPGAEQYF
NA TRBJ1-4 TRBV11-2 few TGTGCCAGCAGAGCACCGGGACGGGTAAATGAAAAACTGTTTTTT CASRAPGRVNEKLFF
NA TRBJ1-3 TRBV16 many TGTGCCAGCAGCCCAGAGGCGGGGGTGAGAAACACCATATATTTT CASSPEAGVRNTIYF
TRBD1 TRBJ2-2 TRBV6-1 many TGTGCCAGCAGTGCTTACAGGGGAATGGAGGAGCTGTTTTTT CASSAYRGMEELFF
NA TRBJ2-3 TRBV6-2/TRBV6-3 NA TGTGCCAGCAGTCCGGGAGCACTCTACACAGATACGCAGTATTTT CASSPGALYTDTQYF
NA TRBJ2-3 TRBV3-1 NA TGTGCCAGCAGCCCCTCCGAGGGGCCCGAGCCTAGCACAGATACGCAGTATTTT CASSPSEGPEPSTDTQYF
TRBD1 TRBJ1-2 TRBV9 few TGTGCCAGCACCCCAACCGGGACAGGTGACTATGGCTACACCTTC CASTPTGTGDYGYTF
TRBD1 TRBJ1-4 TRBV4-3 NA TGCGCCAGCAGCCGACAAATCGGGACAGGGGATGAAAAACTGTTTTTT CASSRQIGTGDEKLFF
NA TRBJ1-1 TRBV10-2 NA TGCGCCGGCCGGGGCGCCACGAGCACTGAAGCTTTCTTT CAGRGATSTEAFF
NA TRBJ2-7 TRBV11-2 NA TGTGCCAGCAGCCGAAGGGCCGGCCCGGGTCCAGTACCATACGAGCAGTACTTC CASSRRAGPGPVPYEQYF
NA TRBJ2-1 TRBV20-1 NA TGCAGTGCTTATCAGACAGGCTCCTACAATGAGCAGTTCTTC CSAYQTGSYNEQFF
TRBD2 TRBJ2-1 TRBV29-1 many TGCAGCGTTGTTAGCGGGGGGGACAATGAGCAGTTCTTC CSVVSGGDNEQFF
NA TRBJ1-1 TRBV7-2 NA TGTGCCAGCAGCTTCCCGGGAACGAACACTGAAGCTTTCTTT CASSFPGTNTEAFF
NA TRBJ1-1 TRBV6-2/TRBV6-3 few TGTGCCAGCAGGACCCGGGAATGGGCTTTCTTT CASRTREWAFF
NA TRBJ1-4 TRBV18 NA TGTGCCAGCTCAACTACTTTCTCCGATAATGAAAAACTGTTTTTT CASSTTFSDNEKLFF
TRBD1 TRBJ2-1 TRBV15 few TGTGCCACCAGCAGAGATCAGGGGGCGGGTGAGCAGTTCTTC CATSRDQGAGEQFF
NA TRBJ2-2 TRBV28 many TGTGCCAGCAGGAGGACTTCCTGGACCGGGGAGCTGTTTTTT CASRRTSWTGELFF
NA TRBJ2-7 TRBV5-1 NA TGCGCCAGCAGCGGTGGGGGACAAGACTACGAGCAGTACTTC CASSGGGQDYEQYF
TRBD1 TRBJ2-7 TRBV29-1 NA TGCAGCGTCCGGGCCGGGACAGAGTACGAGCAGTACTTC CSVRAGTEYEQYF
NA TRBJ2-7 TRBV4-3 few TGCGCCAGCAGCCCGAATCCTCGGGGGGCGAGTTACGAGCAGTACTTC CASSPNPRGASYEQYF
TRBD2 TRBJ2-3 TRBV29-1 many TGCAGCGTTGAAGGGACTAGCGGGGGCGCAGATACGCAGTATTTT CSVEGTSGGADTQYF
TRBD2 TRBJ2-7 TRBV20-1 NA TGCAGTGCTAGACCCCCTAGCGGGAGTGGTTACGAGCAGTACTTC CSARPPSGSGYEQYF